A single T cell receptor (beta chain) is shown here with its context. The antigen is unknown. The germline gives CDR1 KGHSH, CDR2 LQKENI. Trimming at V came to 1 base and at J to 4 bases, leaving 5 bases not matched to a gene. CDR3 length equals 15 residues. Per the study methods: In the immunoSEQ data, sequences were junction-only and lacked quality scores, so filtering differed. The method was immunoSEQ multiplex PCR; TCRdb's version includes in-frame clones alone and lacks a portion of them. V, J and clone size were drawn from that table, and D and trimming were deduced from the DNA. The sample contains 470,000 or so clones, around 73% of which appear only once. The data belong to a study of shared clonotypes between healthy human individuals. The overall study: Donors were a couple of women and three men aged 18 to 49.

Study-level points and caveats: An effect of sequencing depth on clonotype sharing among donors was expected. Blood was the sole source, and tissue repertoires probably differ.

The specimen sequenced was PBMCs. The TCR comes from a woman aged 40 to 55 in good health. Some clones in this sample may be carry-over from other donors' samples. The chain combines TRBV18 with TRBJ1-1; TRBD1 matches 8 bases. CDR3 nucleotide sequence: TGTGCCAGCTCACCACGACAGGGGTCGGGCACTGAAGCTTTCTTT. Translation: CASSPRQGSGTEAFF. Together with reference TRBV18 and TRBJ1-1, the CDR3 gives the full variable domain: NAGVMQNPRHLVRRRGQEARLRCSPMKGHSHVYWYRQLPEEGLKFMVYLQKENIIDESGMPKERFSAEFPKEGPSILRIQQVVRGDSAAYFCASSPRQGSGTEAFFGQGTRLTVV.